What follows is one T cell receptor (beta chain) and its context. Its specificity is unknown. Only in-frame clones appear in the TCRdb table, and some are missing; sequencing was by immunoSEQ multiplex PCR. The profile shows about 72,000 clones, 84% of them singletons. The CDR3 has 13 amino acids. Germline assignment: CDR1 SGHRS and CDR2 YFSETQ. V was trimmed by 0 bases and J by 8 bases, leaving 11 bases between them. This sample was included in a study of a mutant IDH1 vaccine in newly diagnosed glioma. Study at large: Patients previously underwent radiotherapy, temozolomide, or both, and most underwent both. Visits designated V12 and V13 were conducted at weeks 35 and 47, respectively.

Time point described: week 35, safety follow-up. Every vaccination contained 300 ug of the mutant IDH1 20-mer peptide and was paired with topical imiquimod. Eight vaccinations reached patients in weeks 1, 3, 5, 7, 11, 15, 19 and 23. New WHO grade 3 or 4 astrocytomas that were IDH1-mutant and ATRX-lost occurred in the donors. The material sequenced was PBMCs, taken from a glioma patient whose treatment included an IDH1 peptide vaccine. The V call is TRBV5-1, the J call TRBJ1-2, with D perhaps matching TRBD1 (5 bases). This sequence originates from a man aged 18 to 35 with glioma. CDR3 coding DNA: TGCGCCAGCAGCTTGGTCGGGGGTCCGGGCTACACCTTC. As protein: CASSLVGGPGYTF.